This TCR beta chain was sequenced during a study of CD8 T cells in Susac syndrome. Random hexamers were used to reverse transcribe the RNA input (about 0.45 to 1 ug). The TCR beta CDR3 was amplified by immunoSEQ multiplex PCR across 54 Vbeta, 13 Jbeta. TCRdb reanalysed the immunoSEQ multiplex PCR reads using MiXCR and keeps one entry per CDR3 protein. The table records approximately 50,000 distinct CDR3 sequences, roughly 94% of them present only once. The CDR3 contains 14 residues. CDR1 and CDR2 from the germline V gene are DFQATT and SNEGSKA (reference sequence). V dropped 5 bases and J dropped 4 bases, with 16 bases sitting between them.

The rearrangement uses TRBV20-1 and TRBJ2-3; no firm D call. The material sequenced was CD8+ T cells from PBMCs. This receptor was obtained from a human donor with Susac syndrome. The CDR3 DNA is TGCAGTGCTGTGACTCCCCTGGTGGCAGATACGCAGTATTTT. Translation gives CSAVTPLVADTQYF.